The entry below gives a single T cell receptor beta chain sequence along with its context. This record comes from a study of blood T cell repertoires in COVID-19. About the research overall: Researchers got acute and convalescent COVID-19 samples from the United States, Italy and Spain. Sources were T cells, B-cell-depleted T cells, or PBMCs; the material itself was cDNA or gDNA.

The germline CDR1 and CDR2 sequences are MNHNY and SVGAGI (reference sequence). The CDR3 extends over 14 amino acids. V gave up 7 bases and J gave up 1 base, with 11 bases separating them. Authors' processing steps: Reference gene primer amplification yielded estimated nucleated cell counts. Clones were read by immunoSEQ multiplex PCR, and TCRdb kept only the in-frame ones, dropping some. D and trimming come from the DNA, and the V and J calls and clone size come from that table. In the table there are around 160,000 clones, roughly 80% of which are singletons. The sample consisted of PBMCs or T cells enriched from blood (not recorded which). The receptor's source is a woman aged 60-70 years who had recovered from COVID-19. The chain carries TRBV6-6 and TRBJ1-3, with D possibly TRBD1 on 5 matching bases. The CDR3 region has the DNA TGTGCCAGCATCCCTGGGGGGTCTGGAAACACCATATATTTT. Amino acid sequence: CASIPGGSGNTIYF.